Presented here are 19 T cell receptor beta chains from one specimen sequenced in a study of cytomegalovirus exposure and HLA in healthy donors. The PCR had 60 Vbeta and 13 Jbeta primers. Repertoires were generated with immunoSEQ multiplex PCR, while TCRdb's copy carries only in-frame clones and drops some. This sample yields about 150,000 clones, of which 65% to 85% are seen a single time; about 2.8% belongs to the top ten. Sequencing was done on a sample of PBMCs. The receptor set was obtained from a man aged 18-30 years in good health and CMV-seronegative.

J is TRBJ2-4 and V is TRBV5-1; TRBD2 matches at 13 bases. Germline V gene sequence: CDR1 SGHRS, CDR2 YFSETQ. V lost 4 bases to trimming and J lost 13 bases; unmatched junction nucleotides: 11. The CDR3 sequence is 15 residues long. DNA for the CDR3: TGCGCCAGCAGCCTCCAGACTAGCGGGGGGCGGTTCCAGTACTTC. Encoded protein: CASSLQTSGGRFQYF.

This clone turned up a few times. This chain joins TRBV13 and TRBJ2-3, with D possibly TRBD1 on 5 matching bases. This CDR3 has 15 amino acids. Germline V CDR1 and CDR2: PRHDT, FYEKMQ (reference sequence). Trimming stripped 5 bases from V and 2 bases from J, with 14 bases between. This chain's CDR3 is CASSPALTDTDTQYF. DNA of the CDR3: TGTGCCAGCAGCCCCGCCCTGACAGACACAGATACGCAGTATTTT.

The V and J genes are TRBV6-5 and TRBJ1-1, with 7 positions matching TRBD1. The CDR3 extends over 14 amino acids. V shed 6 bases and J 4 bases; nucleotides not matched to a gene: 8. Germline loops: CDR1 MNHEY, CDR2 SVGAGI. The CDR3 spells CASSNDRVGTEAFF. DNA for the CDR3: TGTGCCAGCAGCAACGACAGGGTGGGCACTGAAGCTTTCTTT.

The table lists this clone with a few counts. This rearrangement joins TRBV5-8 to TRBJ1-2; 9 nucleotides match TRBD1. Germline V gives CDR1 SGHTS, CDR2 YDEGEE. The CDR3 consists of 15 residues. Trimming cost V 5 bases and J 2 bases; bases outside gene matches: 7. CDR3 bases: TGTGCCAGCAGACGGGGGGACAGGGACAACTATGGCTACACCTTC. Protein: CASRRGDRDNYGYTF.

The rearrangement uses TRBV11-2 and TRBJ2-6; the D gene is possibly TRBD2 (5 bases). This CDR3 contains 18 residues. Germline assignment: CDR1 SGHAT and CDR2 FQNNGV. V was shortened by 3 bases and J by 1 base, with 16 bases between the two germline ends. The CDR3 sequence is CASSFGPARRSGANVLTF. DNA for the CDR3: TGTGCCAGCAGCTTCGGCCCTGCTCGGAGGTCTGGGGCCAACGTCCTGACTTTC.

This clone was recorded a few times. V usage is TRBV4-2 and J usage is TRBJ1-5; D unresolved. CDR1 and CDR2 from the germline V gene are LGHNA and YNFKEQ. The V gene lost 1 base and the J gene lost 7 bases, with 8 bases spanning the gap. The CDR3 has 13 amino acids. CDR3 in amino acids: CASSQVRGQPQHF. CDR3 sequence (DNA): TGTGCCAGCAGCCAAGTACGAGGACAGCCCCAGCATTTT.

This clone was recorded once. J is TRBJ2-3 and V is TRBV6-6; D is possibly TRBD2 (7 bases). Trimming removed 7 bases at V and 0 bases at J, with 11 bases between. Germline CDR1 is MNHNY and CDR2 is SVGAGI (reference sequence). There are 14 residues in the CDR3. In nucleotides, the CDR3 is TGTGCCAGCAAGGGGGGGCCGAGCACAGATACGCAGTATTTT. Translating it yields CASKGGPSTDTQYF.

This chain links TRBV6-1 with TRBJ1-4, with D possibly matching TRBD1 (6 bases). Germline V gene sequence: CDR1 MNHNS, CDR2 SASEGT. CDR3 length: 14 residues. The germline V and J ends were trimmed by 4 bases and 8 bases, with 14 bases remaining between them. The CDR3 loop is CASSVGGAGEKLFF. DNA for the CDR3: TGTGCCAGCAGTGTGGGGGGGGCGGGGGAAAAACTGTTTTTT.

V and J are TRBV5-1 and TRBJ1-1; perhaps TRBD1 as D (5 bases). V lost 2 bases, J lost 1 base, and 12 bases lay in between. The CDR3 consists of 15 residues. CDR1 is SGHRS, CDR2 YFSETQ, per germline. The chain's CDR3 is CASSFGGGRNTEAFF. Here the CDR3 DNA reads TGCGCCAGCAGCTTCGGGGGGGGAAGGAACACTGAAGCTTTCTTT.

This rearrangement joins TRBV2 to TRBJ1-6; no clear D. With 8 bases removed from V and 7 bases from J, the gap between germline ends came to 21 bases. The CDR3 is made up of 16 amino acids. CDR1 is SNHLY and CDR2 is FYNNEI in the germline V gene. CDR3 sequence (DNA): TGTGCCAGCGGGTCGACGGAGCCTCTTCTAAATTCACCCCTCCACTTT. Its translation: CASGSTEPLLNSPLHF. The variable domain in full, completed from reference TRBV2 and TRBJ1-6, reads EPEVTQTPSHQVTQMGQEVILRCVPISNHLYFYWYRQILGQKVEFLVSFYNNEISEKSEIFDDQFSVERPDGSNFTLKIRSTKLEDSAMYFCASGSTEPLLNSPLHFGNGTRLTVT.

CDR3 DNA: TGCGCCAGCATCCGGGGGAAGTCTGGAAACACCATATATTTT. This gives the protein CASIRGKSGNTIYF. V usage is TRBV10-1 and J usage is TRBJ1-3; possible D gene TRBD1, 5 bases. The CDR3 runs to 14 residues. Trimming left V 7 bases short and J 1 base short, with 11 bases between. Per the germline V gene, CDR1 is WNHNN and CDR2 is SYGVQD (reference sequence).

This chain joins TRBV11-2 and TRBJ2-5; 8 bases are shared with TRBD1. The J call may not be correct, given that the DNA end is closer to TRBJ2-7. This CDR3 comprises 15 residues. The V gene's germline CDR1 is SGHAT and CDR2 FQNNGV. The chain's CDR3 is CASSLLRTGQYEQYF. In DNA form, the CDR3 reads TGTGCCAGCAGCTTACTACGGACAGGGCAGTACGAGCAGTACTTC.

This clone was recorded a few times. The V gene is TRBV27, the J gene TRBJ1-1; no clear D gene. Germline CDR1 and CDR2: MNHEY and SMNVEV (reference sequence). This CDR3 contains 15 residues. The ends were cut back, 3 bases at V and 0 bases at J, with 11 bases in the middle. Here the CDR3 reads CASSFRFGVNTEAFF. The CDR3 coding sequence is TGTGCCAGCAGTTTCCGTTTCGGGGTGAACACTGAAGCTTTCTTT.

Note on this clone: Relative to the germline gene, one junction end is altered; a read error may explain this. This sample also contains other DNA sequences that code for the same CDR3. J is TRBJ1-1 and V is TRBV6-4; 9 positions agree with TRBD1. The CDR3 runs 17 residues. The V gene's germline CDR1 is MRHNA and CDR2 SNTAGT. CDR3 DNA sequence: TGTGCCAGCAGTCGGGGGACAGGGCTCGCGGAAAACACTGAAGCTTTTTTT. Protein product: CASSRGTGLAENTEAFF.

The gene calls are TRBV5-1 and TRBJ2-5; 9 bases fit TRBD1. TRBJ2-7 explains the end of the DNA better; the J call may be wrong. CDR1 and CDR2 (germline): SGHRS, YFSETQ. The CDR3 runs to 13 residues. For the CDR3, the DNA is TGCGCCAGCAGCGGGGGGACAGGGTACGAGCAGTACTTC. It is translated as CASSGGTGYEQYF.

This chain uses TRBV5-4 with TRBJ2-2; TRBD1 matches at 9 bases. J was trimmed by 2 bases and V by 3 bases; bases with no gene match: 5. CDR3 length: 16 residues. Germline V gene sequence: CDR1 SGHNT, CDR2 YYREEE (reference sequence). The DNA for the CDR3 is TGTGCCAGCAGCTGGGACAGGGCGGGTAACACCGGGGAGCTGTTTTTT. Protein: CASSWDRAGNTGELFF. The variable domain in full, with the rest retrieved from reference TRBV5-4 and TRBJ2-2, is ETGVTQSPTHLIKTRGQQVTLRCSSQSGHNTVSWYQQALGQGPQFIFQYYREEENGRGNFPPRFSGLQFPNYSSELNVNALELDDSALYLCASSWDRAGNTGELFFGEGSRLTVL.

The CDR3 spells CASSSQGEFTDTQYF. CDR3 DNA sequence: TGTGCCAGCAGCTCACAGGGGGAATTCACAGATACGCAGTATTTT. The V gene is TRBV7-9, the J gene TRBJ2-3; 8 bases are a match to TRBD1. Germline V gene sequence: CDR1 SEHNR, CDR2 FQNEAQ (reference sequence). J gave up 2 bases and V 4 bases, and 5 bases lay outside the gene matches. The CDR3 length is 15 residues.

The V gene is TRBV21-1, the J gene TRBJ2-7; TRBD1 is the table's D call, not checked against the DNA. TRBV21-1 is an annotated pseudogene. This CDR3 has 14 residues. The CDR3 region is CASTSGTSTYEQYV. The CDR3 bases are TGTGCCAGCACTTCCGGGACATCAACCTACGAGCAGTACGTC.

The V call is TRBV6-5, the J call TRBJ1-4, with unresolved D. Trimming left V 6 bases short and J 0 bases short, with 5 bases between. From germline, CDR1 is MNHEY and CDR2 SVGAGI. The CDR3 runs to 13 residues. This CDR3 reads CASSYSTNEKLFF. DNA for the CDR3: TGTGCCAGCAGCTATTCAACTAATGAAAAACTGTTTTTT.